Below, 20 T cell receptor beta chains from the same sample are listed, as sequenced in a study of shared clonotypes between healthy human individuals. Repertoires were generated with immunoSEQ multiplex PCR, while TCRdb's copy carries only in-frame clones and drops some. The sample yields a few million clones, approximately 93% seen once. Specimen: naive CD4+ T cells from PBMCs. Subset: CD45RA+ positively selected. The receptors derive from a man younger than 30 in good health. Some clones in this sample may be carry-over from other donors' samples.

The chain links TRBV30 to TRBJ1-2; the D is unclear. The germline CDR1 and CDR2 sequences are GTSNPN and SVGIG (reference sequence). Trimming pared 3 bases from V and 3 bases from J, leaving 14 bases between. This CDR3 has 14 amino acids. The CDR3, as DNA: TGTGCCTGGAGAGTTCGGGGTCGCGACTATGGCTACACCTTC. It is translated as CAWRVRGRDYGYTF.

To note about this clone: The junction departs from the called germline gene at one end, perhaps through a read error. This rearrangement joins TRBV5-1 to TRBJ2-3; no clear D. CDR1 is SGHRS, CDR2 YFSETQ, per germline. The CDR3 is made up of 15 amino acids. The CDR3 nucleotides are TGCGCCAGCAGATTGGAAGGGTCGGGCACAGATACGCAGTATTTT. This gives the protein CASRLEGSGTDTQYF. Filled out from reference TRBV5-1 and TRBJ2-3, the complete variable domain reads KAGVTQTPRYLIKTRGQQVTLSCSPISGHRSVSWYQQTPGQGLQFLFEYFSETQRNKGNFPGRFSGRQFSNSRSEMNVSTLELGDSALYLCASRLEGSGTDTQYFGPGTRLTVL.

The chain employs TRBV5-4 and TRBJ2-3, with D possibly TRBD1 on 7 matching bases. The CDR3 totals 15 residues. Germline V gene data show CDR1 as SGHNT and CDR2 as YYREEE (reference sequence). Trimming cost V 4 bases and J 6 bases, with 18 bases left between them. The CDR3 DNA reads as TGTGCCAGCAGCAGAGGGACAGCGGCGGGGGATACGCAGTATTTT. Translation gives CASSRGTAAGDTQYF. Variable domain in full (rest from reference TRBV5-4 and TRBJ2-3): ETGVTQSPTHLIKTRGQQVTLRCSSQSGHNTVSWYQQALGQGPQFIFQYYREEENGRGNFPPRFSGLQFPNYSSELNVNALELDDSALYLCASSRGTAAGDTQYFGPGTRLTVL.

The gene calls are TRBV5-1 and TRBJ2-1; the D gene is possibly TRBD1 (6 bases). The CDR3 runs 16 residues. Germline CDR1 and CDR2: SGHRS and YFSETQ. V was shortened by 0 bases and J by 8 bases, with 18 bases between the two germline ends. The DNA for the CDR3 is TGCGCCAGCAGCTTGGCCCGGGGTTGGGGGCGCGATGAGCAGTTCTTC. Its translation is CASSLARGWGRDEQFF.

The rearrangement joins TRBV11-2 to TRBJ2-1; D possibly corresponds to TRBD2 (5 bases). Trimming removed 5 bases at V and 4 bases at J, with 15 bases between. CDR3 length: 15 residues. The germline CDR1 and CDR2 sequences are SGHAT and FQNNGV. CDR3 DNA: TGTGCCAGCAGCCTTATGTACGGGATGTACAATGAGCAGTTCTTC. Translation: CASSLMYGMYNEQFF. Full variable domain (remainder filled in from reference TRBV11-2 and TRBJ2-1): EAGVAQSPRYKIIEKRQSVAFWCNPISGHATLYWYQQILGQGPKLLIQFQNNGVVDDSQLPKDRFSAERLKGVDSTLKIQPAKLEDSAVYLCASSLMYGMYNEQFFGPGTRLTVL.

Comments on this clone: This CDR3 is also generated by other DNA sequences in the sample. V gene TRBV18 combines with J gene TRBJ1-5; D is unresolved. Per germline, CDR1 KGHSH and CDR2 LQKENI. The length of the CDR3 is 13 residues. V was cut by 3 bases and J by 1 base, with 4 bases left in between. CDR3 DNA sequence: TGTGCCAGCTCACCCGACAGCAATCAGCCCCAGCATTTT. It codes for CASSPDSNQPQHF.

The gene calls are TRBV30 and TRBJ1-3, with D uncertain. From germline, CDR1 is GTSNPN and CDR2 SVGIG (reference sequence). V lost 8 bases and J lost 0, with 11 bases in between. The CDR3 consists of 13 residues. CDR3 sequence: CAQNMLSGNTIYF. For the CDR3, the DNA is TGTGCCCAGAACATGCTCTCTGGAAACACCATATATTTT.

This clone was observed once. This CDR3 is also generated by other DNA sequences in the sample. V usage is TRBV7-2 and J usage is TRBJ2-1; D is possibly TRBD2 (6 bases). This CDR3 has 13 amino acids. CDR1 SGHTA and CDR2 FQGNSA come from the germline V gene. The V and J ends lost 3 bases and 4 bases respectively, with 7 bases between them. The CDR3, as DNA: TGTGCCAGCAGCTTGGACTATTACAATGAGCAGTTCTTC. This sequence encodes CASSLDYYNEQFF.

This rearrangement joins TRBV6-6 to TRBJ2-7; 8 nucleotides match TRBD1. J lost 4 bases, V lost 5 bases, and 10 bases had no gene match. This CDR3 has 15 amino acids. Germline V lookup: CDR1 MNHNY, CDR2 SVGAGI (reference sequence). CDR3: CASSGERQGRYEQYF. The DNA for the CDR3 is TGTGCCAGCAGTGGGGAGCGACAGGGGAGGTACGAGCAGTACTTC.

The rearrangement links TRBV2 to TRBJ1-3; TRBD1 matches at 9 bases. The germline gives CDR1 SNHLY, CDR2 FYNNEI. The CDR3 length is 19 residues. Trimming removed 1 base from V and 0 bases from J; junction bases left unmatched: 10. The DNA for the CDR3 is TGTGCCAGCAGTGAAGGGTTCGGGACAGGGCCCCGCTCTGGAAACACCATATATTTT. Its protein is CASSEGFGTGPRSGNTIYF.

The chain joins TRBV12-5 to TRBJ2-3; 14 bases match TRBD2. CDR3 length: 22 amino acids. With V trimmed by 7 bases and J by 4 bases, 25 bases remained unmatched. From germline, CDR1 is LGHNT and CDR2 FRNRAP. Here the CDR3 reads CASAFWTSAIGTSGSWSDTQYF. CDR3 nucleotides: TGTGCTAGTGCCTTCTGGACTAGTGCTATCGGGACTAGCGGGAGTTGGTCAGATACGCAGTATTTT.

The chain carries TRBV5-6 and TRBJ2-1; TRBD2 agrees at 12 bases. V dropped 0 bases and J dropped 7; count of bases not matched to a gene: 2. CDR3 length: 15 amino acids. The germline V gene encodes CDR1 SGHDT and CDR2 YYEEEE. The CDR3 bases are TGTGCCAGCAGCTTGGGGCTAGCGGGAGGGAATGAGCAGTTCTTC. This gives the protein CASSLGLAGGNEQFF.

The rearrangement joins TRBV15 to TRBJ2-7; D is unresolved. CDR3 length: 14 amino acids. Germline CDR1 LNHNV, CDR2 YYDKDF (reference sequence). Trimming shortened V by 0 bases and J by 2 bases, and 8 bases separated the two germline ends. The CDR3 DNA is TGTGCCACCAGCAGAGATCCCACCCCCTACGAGCAGTACTTC. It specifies CATSRDPTPYEQYF. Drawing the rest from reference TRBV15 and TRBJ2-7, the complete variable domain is DAMVIQNPRYQVTQFGKPVTLSCSQTLNHNVMYWYQQKSSQAPKLLFHYYDKDFNNEADTPDNFQSRRPNTSFCFLDIRSPGLGDTAMYLCATSRDPTPYEQYFGPGTRLTVT.

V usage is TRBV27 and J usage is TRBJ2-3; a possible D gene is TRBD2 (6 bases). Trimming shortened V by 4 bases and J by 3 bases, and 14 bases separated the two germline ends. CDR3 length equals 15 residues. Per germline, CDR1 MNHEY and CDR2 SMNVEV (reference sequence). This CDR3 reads CASSSPGRGTDTQYF. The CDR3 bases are TGTGCCAGCAGTTCCCCGGGGCGGGGAACAGATACGCAGTATTTT.

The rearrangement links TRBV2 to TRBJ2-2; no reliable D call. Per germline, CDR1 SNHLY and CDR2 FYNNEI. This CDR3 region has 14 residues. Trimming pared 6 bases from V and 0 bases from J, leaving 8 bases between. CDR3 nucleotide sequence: TGTGCCAGCAGCCCAGAATCGAACACCGGGGAGCTGTTTTTT. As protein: CASSPESNTGELFF.

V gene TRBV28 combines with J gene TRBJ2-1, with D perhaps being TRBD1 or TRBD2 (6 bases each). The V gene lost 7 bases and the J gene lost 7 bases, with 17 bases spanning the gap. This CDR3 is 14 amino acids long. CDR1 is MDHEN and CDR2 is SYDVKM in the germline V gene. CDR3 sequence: CASTFGGGRNEQFF. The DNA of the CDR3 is TGTGCCAGCACCTTCGGAGGGGGTAGAAATGAGCAGTTCTTC.

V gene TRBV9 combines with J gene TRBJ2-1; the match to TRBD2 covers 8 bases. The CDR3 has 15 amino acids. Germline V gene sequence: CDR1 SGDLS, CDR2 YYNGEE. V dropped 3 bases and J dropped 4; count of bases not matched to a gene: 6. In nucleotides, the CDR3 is TGTGCCAGCAGCGAAACTAGCGGTCTATACAATGAGCAGTTCTTC. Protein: CASSETSGLYNEQFF. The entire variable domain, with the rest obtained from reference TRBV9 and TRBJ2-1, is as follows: DSGVTQTPKHLITATGQRVTLRCSPRSGDLSVYWYQQSLDQGLQFLIQYYNGEERAKGNILERFSAQQFPDLHSELNLSSLELGDSALYFCASSETSGLYNEQFFGPGTRLTVL.

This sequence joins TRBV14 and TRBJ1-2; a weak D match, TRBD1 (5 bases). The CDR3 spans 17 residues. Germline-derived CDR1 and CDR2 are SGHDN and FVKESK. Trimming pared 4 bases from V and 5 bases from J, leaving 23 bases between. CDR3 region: CASSPPPERGRGYGYTF. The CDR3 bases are TGTGCCAGCAGCCCACCCCCGGAAAGGGGTAGAGGGTATGGCTACACCTTC.

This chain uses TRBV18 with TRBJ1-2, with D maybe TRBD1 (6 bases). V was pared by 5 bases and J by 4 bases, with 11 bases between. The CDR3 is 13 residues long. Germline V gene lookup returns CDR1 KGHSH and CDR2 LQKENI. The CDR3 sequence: CASSGQILYGYTF. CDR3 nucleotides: TGTGCCAGCTCAGGACAGATCCTCTATGGCTACACCTTC.

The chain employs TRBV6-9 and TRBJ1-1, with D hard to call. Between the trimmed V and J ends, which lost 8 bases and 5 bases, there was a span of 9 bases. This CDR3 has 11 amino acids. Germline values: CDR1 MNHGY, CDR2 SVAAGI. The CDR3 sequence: CASLGRTEAFF. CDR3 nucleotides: TGTGCCAGCCTCGGGCGGACTGAAGCTTTCTTT.